This T cell receptor beta chain comes out of a study of cytomegalovirus exposure and HLA in healthy donors. Study-level results: Later analysis found that TCR beta chains associated with HLA were more clonally expanded than other, equally common chains. A later analysis associated some 18,000 TCR beta sequences with HLA alleles at a 0.05 false discovery rate.

The primer mix had 60 Vbeta and 13 Jbeta primers. Profiling relied on immunoSEQ multiplex PCR, and the TCRdb table lists in-frame clones only, not all of them. The profile shows 65,000 to 90,000 clones, roughly 85% of them singletons. This clone was seen only a few times. Its antigen is still unknown. In germline, CDR1 is MDHEN, CDR2 SYDVKM. The germline V and J ends were trimmed by 4 bases and 0 bases, with 19 bases remaining between them. The CDR3 has 18 residues. The receptor's source is a man aged 25 to 40 in good health and CMV-seronegative. Material: PBMCs. The genes are TRBV28 and TRBJ1-5; weak D call: TRBD1 (5 bases). CDR3 bases: TGTGCCAGCAGTTCGCCCCGGGGTGGGGGGTATAGCAATCAGCCCCAGCATTTT. Translation gives CASSSPRGGGYSNQPQHF.